A selection of T cell receptor beta chains follows, all from one sample in a study of cytotoxic CD8 clonotypes in ibrutinib-treated CLL. Sequenced by immunoSEQ multiplex PCR; TCRdb stores in-frame clones only, minus some. Of 300,000 to 400,000 clones listed, 67% are singletons. This specimen consisted of PBMCs, obtained after 36 months of ibrutinib treatment. These receptor sequences come from a human donor with chronic lymphocytic leukemia. The CDR3 runs from the conserved cysteine through the conserved F or W. A D gene is named only where the DNA matches it firmly. A row's size may be missing; if present it is once, few, many or a size class.

length,J,D,V,size,CDR3,DNA
14,TRBJ1-1,NA,TRBV11-2,once,CASSSNHGFPEAFF,TGTGCCAGCAGCTCGAATCATGGGTTCCCTGAAGCTTTCTTT
13,TRBJ1-2,NA,TRBV2,NA,CASRTRVGYGYTF,TGTGCCAGCAGGACCAGGGTCGGGTATGGCTACACCTTC
12,TRBJ1-1,NA,TRBV7-9,few,CASRILPGAAFF,TGTGCCAGCAGAATATTACCCGGGGCAGCTTTCTTT
14,TRBJ1-1,NA,TRBV9,NA,CASSVDAGGTEAFF,TGTGCCAGCAGCGTAGACGCGGGCGGGACTGAAGCTTTCTTT
10,TRBJ2-5,NA,TRBV29-1,few,CSVAAETQYF,TGCAGCGTTGCTGCCGAGACCCAGTACTTC
15,TRBJ1-4,NA,TRBV5-1,once,CASSLKGGTNEKLFF,TGCGCCAGCAGCTTGAAGGGTGGTACTAATGAAAAACTGTTTTTT
16,TRBJ2-5,TRBD2,TRBV5-1,NA,CASSLGLAGVQETQYF,TGCGCCAGCAGCTTGGGGCTAGCGGGGGTCCAAGAGACCCAGTACTTC
14,TRBJ2-7,NA,TRBV7-2,NA,CASSLWGGPYEQYF,TGTGCCAGCAGCTTATGGGGGGGCCCCTACGAGCAGTACTTC
12,TRBJ1-1,NA,TRBV5-1,once,CASSGTGTEAFF,TGCGCCAGCAGTGGGACTGGGACTGAAGCTTTCTTT
12,TRBJ1-1,NA,TRBV2,NA,CASTTQGAEAFF,TGTGCCAGCACCACACAGGGTGCTGAAGCTTTCTTT
16,TRBJ1-1,NA,TRBV7-2,NA,CASSTPKYGPNTEAFF,TGTGCCAGCAGCACTCCCAAGTATGGGCCGAACACTGAAGCTTTCTTT
15,TRBJ2-1,TRBD2,TRBV13,NA,CASSPSGGVKNEQFF,TGTGCCAGCAGCCCCTCGGGGGGTGTGAAGAATGAGCAGTTCTTC
14,TRBJ2-5,TRBD1,TRBV10-3,NA,CAISMRGHGETQYF,TGTGCCATCAGTATGAGGGGGCATGGGGAGACCCAGTACTTC
14,TRBJ1-3,NA,TRBV12-2,NA,CASRLGQGGNTIYF,TGTGCAAGTCGCTTAGGACAGGGTGGAAACACCATATATTTT
14,TRBJ2-3,NA,TRBV6-6,NA,CASSYSPDTDTQYF,TGTGCCAGCAGTTACTCCCCTGACACAGATACGCAGTATTTT
16,TRBJ1-2,NA,TRBV5-6,once,CASSSWDGTLGYGYTF,TGTGCCAGCAGCTCGTGGGACGGTACCCTGGGGTATGGCTACACCTTC
14,TRBJ2-2,NA,TRBV13,NA,CASRTRSSTGELFF,TGTGCCAGCAGAACGCGTAGCTCCACCGGGGAGCTGTTTTTT
14,TRBJ2-3,NA,TRBV2,NA,CASTGAGSTDTQYF,TGTGCCAGCACGGGAGCGGGTAGCACAGATACGCAGTATTTT
12,TRBJ1-2,NA,TRBV10-2,NA,CATHGGLGGYTF,TGCGCCACCCATGGGGGGCTGGGCGGCTACACCTTC
14,TRBJ1-4,NA,TRBV9,NA,CASSVEGVAEKLFF,TGTGCCAGCAGCGTAGAAGGGGTGGCTGAAAAACTGTTTTTT
14,TRBJ2-5,TRBD2,TRBV5-6,NA,CASSLPAGGETQYF,TGTGCCAGCAGCTTGCCAGCGGGAGGTGAGACCCAGTACTTC
15,TRBJ2-5,TRBD1,TRBV5-1,once,CASSFGDRGKETQYF,TGCGCCAGCAGCTTCGGGGACAGGGGGAAGGAGACCCAGTACTTC
13,TRBJ2-3,NA,TRBV29-1,NA,CSARGTPGDTQYF,TGCAGCGCCCGGGGCACCCCGGGTGATACGCAGTATTTT
14,TRBJ1-5,TRBD1,TRBV7-9,once,CASSLGQAGQPQHF,TGTGCCAGCAGCTTGGGACAGGCGGGTCAGCCCCAGCATTTT
13,TRBJ2-2,TRBD1,TRBV29-1,few,CSATGGDTGELFF,TGCAGCGCGACAGGGGGGGACACCGGGGAGCTGTTTTTT
13,TRBJ2-7,NA,TRBV7-2,NA,CASSVLPSYEQYF,TGTGCCAGCAGCGTCCTCCCCTCCTACGAGCAGTACTTC
14,TRBJ2-7,NA,TRBV5-6,NA,CASSLVGFPYEQYF,TGTGCCAGCAGCTTGGTGGGGTTCCCCTACGAGCAGTACTTC
15,TRBJ1-2,NA,TRBV7-8,few,CASSLLPGSVYGYTF,TGTGCCAGCAGCTTATTGCCGGGCAGCGTCTATGGCTACACCTTC
12,TRBJ2-3,NA,TRBV6-5,NA,CASSYKGDTQYF,TGTGCCAGCAGTTACAAGGGAGATACGCAGTATTTT
11,TRBJ2-7,NA,TRBV2,NA,CASSLGPEQYF,TGTGCCAGCAGCTTGGGTCCCGAGCAGTACTTC
14,TRBJ1-5,NA,TRBV5-1,NA,CASRPDGRNQPQHF,TGCGCCAGCAGACCTGACGGTCGCAATCAGCCCCAGCATTTT
16,TRBJ2-3,NA,TRBV4-1,NA,CASSQDPKLHTDTQYF,TGCGCCAGCAGCCAAGATCCGAAGCTTCATACAGATACGCAGTATTTT
16,TRBJ2-7,NA,TRBV9,few,CASSPAGAGAVHEQYF,TGTGCCAGCAGCCCAGCCGGGGCAGGGGCAGTCCACGAGCAGTACTTC
16,TRBJ1-5,NA,TRBV19,NA,CASSIERAFGNQPQHF,TGTGCCAGTAGTATAGAAAGGGCGTTCGGCAATCAGCCCCAGCATTTT
13,TRBJ1-2,TRBD1,TRBV7-9,few,CASSLRGNYGYTF,TGTGCCAGCAGCCTCAGGGGGAATTATGGCTACACCTTC
14,TRBJ2-7,TRBD2,TRBV18,NA,CASSRASGGYEQYF,TGTGCCAGCTCGCGGGCTAGCGGGGGATACGAGCAGTACTTC
14,TRBJ2-7,TRBD1,TRBV6-5,NA,CASSYSPGGYEQYF,TGTGCCAGCAGTTACTCTCCAGGGGGCTACGAGCAGTACTTC
13,TRBJ2-2,NA,TRBV6-4,NA,CASSQQNTGELFF,TGTGCCAGCAGTCAACAGAACACCGGGGAGCTGTTTTTT
13,TRBJ2-7,NA,TRBV2,NA,CASSTGSSYEQYF,TGTGCCAGCAGCACCGGGAGCTCCTACGAGCAGTACTTC
15,TRBJ2-7,NA,TRBV19,few,CASRKVLSRSYEQYF,TGTGCCAGTAGAAAAGTGTTATCTAGGTCTTACGAGCAGTACTTC
15,TRBJ2-3,TRBD2,TRBV5-6,NA,CASSPGLAGGDTQYF,TGTGCCAGCAGCCCGGGACTAGCGGGAGGAGATACGCAGTATTTT
13,TRBJ2-7,NA,TRBV21-1,few,CASIRQGSYEQYF,TGTGCCAGCATCCGACAGGGATCCTACGAGCAGTACTTC
9,TRBJ2-3,NA,TRBV20-1,NA,CSAGDTQYF,TGCAGTGCGGGAGATACGCAGTATTTT
17,TRBJ2-1,TRBD2,TRBV7-2,few,CASSPTRGTRDKNEQFF,TGTGCCAGCAGCCCTACCCGGGGGACTAGAGATAAAAATGAGCAGTTCTTC
16,TRBJ2-7,NA,TRBV27,NA,CASRPLASPNSNEQYF,TGTGCCAGCAGACCGTTGGCTAGCCCCAATAGTAACGAGCAGTACTTC
14,TRBJ2-3,NA,TRBV4-1,NA,CASSPIGGIDTQYF,TGCGCCAGCAGCCCGATAGGGGGGATAGATACGCAGTATTTT
16,TRBJ2-3,NA,TRBV18,NA,CASSSLAGLGTDTQYF,TGTGCCAGCTCATCTCTGGCAGGCTTGGGCACAGATACGCAGTATTTT
14,TRBJ2-2,NA,TRBV6-1,NA,CASSGYSITGELFF,TGTGCCAGCAGTGGATACAGTATCACCGGGGAGCTGTTTTTT
16,TRBJ2-3,NA,TRBV10-3,once,CAISGGGNGGTDTQYF,TGTGCCATCAGTGGAGGGGGGAATGGGGGCACAGATACGCAGTATTTT
13,TRBJ1-2,NA,TRBV6-5,NA,CASSLGVPLRYTF,TGTGCCAGCTCCCTGGGGGTCCCTCTGCGCTACACCTTC
15,TRBJ1-3,NA,TRBV4-1,few,CASSHSPQAGNTIYF,TGCGCCAGCAGCCATTCTCCCCAGGCAGGAAACACCATATATTTT
13,TRBJ2-7,NA,TRBV6-5,NA,CASTSPGLYEQYF,TGTGCCAGCACCTCACCAGGGCTCTACGAGCAGTACTTC
14,TRBJ2-7,TRBD1,TRBV18,NA,CASSPTGVEYEQYF,TGTGCCAGCTCCCCAACAGGGGTCGAGTACGAGCAGTACTTC